This T cell receptor beta chain was captured by sequencing in a study of T cell clones after liver transplantation. In the study overall: Patients counted as tolerant after at least one year off all immunosuppression, enzymes not exceeding twice normal.

CDR3 length: 12 amino acids. Germline V CDR1 and CDR2: MDHEN, SYDVKM. V dropped 6 bases and J dropped 6 bases, with 12 bases sitting between them. This clone was detected many times. Sequencing used immunoSEQ multiplex PCR; TCRdb keeps in-frame clones, though not all of them. The sample lists more than 75,000 clones; roughly 82% were seen once. The TCR comes from a human patient who received a liver transplant. The graft donor may have contributed some T cells. The chain joins TRBV28 to TRBJ2-7; D is perhaps TRBD1 (6 bases). Sample: CD4+ T cells from blood, taken 45 to 46 months after liver transplant. This CDR3 is CASRRTRGEQYF. The DNA for the CDR3 is TGTGCCAGCAGGAGGACCAGGGGCGAGCAGTACTTC.